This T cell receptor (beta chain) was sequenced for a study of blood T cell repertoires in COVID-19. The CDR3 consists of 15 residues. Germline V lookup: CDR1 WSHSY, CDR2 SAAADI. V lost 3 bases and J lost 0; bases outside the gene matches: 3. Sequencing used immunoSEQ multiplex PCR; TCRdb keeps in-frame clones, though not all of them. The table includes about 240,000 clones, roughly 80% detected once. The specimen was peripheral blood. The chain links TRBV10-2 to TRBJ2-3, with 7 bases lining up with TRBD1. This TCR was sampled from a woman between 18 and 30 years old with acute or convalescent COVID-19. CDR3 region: CASSDGQASTDTQYF. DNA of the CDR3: TGCGCCAGCAGTGATGGACAGGCGAGCACAGATACGCAGTATTTT.